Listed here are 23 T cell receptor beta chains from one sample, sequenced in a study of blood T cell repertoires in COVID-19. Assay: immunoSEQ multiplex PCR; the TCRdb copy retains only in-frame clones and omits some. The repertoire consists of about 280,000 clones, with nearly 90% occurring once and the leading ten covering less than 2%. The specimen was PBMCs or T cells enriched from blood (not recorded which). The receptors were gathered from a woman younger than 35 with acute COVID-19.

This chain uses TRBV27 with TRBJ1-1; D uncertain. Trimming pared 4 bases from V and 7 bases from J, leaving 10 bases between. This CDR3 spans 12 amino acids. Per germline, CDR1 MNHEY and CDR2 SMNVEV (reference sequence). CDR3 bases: TGTGCCAGCAGTTCCACCTACAGTGAAGCTTTCTTT. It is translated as CASSSTYSEAFF.

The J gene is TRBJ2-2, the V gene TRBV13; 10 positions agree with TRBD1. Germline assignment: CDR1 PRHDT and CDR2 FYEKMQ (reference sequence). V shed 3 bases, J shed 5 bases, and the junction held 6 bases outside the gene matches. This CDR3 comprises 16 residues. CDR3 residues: CASSFPGTGVTGELFF. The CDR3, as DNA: TGTGCCAGCAGCTTCCCCGGGACAGGGGTAACCGGGGAGCTGTTTTTT.

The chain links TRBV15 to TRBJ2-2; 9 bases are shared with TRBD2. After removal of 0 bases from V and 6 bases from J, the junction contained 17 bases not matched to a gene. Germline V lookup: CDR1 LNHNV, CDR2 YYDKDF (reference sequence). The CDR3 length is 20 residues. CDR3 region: CATSRDIFLAGSVGSGELFF. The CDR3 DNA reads TGTGCCACCAGCAGAGATATTTTCCTAGCGGGGTCTGTGGGTTCCGGGGAGCTGTTTTTT.

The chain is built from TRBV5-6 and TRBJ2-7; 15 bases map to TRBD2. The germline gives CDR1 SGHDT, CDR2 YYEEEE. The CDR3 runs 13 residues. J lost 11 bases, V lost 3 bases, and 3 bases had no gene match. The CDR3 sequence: CASSWTSGRAEYF. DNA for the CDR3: TGTGCCAGCAGCTGGACTAGCGGGAGGGCCGAGTACTTC.

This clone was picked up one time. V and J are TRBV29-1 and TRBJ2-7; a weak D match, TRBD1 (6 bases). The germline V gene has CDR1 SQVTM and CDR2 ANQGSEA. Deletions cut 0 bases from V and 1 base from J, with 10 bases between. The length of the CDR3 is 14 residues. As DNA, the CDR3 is TGCAGCGTTGAAGATGGGGGCAGGTCCTACGAGCAGTACTTC. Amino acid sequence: CSVEDGGRSYEQYF.

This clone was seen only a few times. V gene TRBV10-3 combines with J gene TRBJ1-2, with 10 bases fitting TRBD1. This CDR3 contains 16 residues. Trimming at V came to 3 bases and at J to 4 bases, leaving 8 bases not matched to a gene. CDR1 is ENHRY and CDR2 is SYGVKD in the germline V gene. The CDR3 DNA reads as TGTGCCATCAGTGACCCGGGACAGGGGATAGGCTATGGCTACACCTTC. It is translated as CAISDPGQGIGYGYTF.

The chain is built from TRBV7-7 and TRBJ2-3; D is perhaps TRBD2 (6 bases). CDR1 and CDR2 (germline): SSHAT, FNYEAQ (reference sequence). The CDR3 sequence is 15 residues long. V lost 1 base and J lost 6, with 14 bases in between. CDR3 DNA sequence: TGTGCCAGCAGCTTAGGAGGTGGGCGGGGCGATACGCAGTATTTT. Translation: CASSLGGGRGDTQYF.

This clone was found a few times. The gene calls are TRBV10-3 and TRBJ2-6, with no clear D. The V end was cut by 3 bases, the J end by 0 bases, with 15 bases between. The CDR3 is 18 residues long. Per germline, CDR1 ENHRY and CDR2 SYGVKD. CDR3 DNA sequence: TGTGCCATCAGTGATTCGTCTACCGATTACTCTGGGGCCAACGTCCTGACTTTC. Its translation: CAISDSSTDYSGANVLTF.

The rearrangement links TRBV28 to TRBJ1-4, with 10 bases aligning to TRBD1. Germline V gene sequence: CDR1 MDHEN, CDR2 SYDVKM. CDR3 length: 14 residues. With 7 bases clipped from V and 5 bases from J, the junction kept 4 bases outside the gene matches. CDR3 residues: CASKQGQGNEKLFF. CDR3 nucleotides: TGTGCCAGCAAACAGGGACAGGGGAATGAAAAACTGTTTTTT.

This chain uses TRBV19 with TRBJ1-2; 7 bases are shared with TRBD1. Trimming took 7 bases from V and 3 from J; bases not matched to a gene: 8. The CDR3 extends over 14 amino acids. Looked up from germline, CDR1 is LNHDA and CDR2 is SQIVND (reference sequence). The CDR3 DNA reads TGTGCCAGTACCCTCCGACAGGGACACTATGGCTACACCTTC. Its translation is CASTLRQGHYGYTF.

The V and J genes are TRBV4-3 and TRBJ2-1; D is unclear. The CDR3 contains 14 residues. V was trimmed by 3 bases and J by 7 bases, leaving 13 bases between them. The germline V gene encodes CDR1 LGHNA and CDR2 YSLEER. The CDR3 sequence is CASSQSYGLNEQFF. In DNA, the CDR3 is TGCGCCAGCAGCCAGTCATACGGTTTGAATGAGCAGTTCTTC.

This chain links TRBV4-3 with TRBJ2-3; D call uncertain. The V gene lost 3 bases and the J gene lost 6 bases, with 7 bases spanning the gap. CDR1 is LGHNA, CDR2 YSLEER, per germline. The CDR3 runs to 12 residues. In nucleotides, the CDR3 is TGCGCCAGCAGCCAGAGGCGGGATACGCAGTATTTT. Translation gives CASSQRRDTQYF.

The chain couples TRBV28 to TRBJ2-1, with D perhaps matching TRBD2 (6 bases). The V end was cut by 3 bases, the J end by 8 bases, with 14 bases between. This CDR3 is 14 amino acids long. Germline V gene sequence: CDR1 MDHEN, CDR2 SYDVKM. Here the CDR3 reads CASSFMLGGHEQFF. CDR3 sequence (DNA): TGTGCCAGCAGTTTCATGTTGGGAGGACATGAGCAGTTCTTC.

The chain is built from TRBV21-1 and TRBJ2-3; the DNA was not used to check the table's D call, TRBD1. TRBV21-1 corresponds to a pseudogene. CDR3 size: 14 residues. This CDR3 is CASSKTGEIDTQYF. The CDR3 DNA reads TGTGCCAGCAGCAAGACAGGGGAGATAGATACGCAGTATTTT.

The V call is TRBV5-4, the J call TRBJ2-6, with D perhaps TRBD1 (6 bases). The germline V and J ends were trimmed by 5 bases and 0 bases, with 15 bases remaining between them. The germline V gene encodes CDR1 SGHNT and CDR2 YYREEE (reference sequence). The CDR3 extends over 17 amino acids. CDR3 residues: CASSYDRIYSGANVLTF. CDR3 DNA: TGTGCCAGCAGTTACGACAGGATCTACTCTGGGGCCAACGTCCTGACTTTC. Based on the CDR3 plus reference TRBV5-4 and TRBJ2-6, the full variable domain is ETGVTQSPTHLIKTRGQQVTLRCSSQSGHNTVSWYQQALGQGPQFIFQYYREEENGRGNFPPRFSGLQFPNYSSELNVNALELDDSALYLCASSYDRIYSGANVLTFGAGSRLTVL.

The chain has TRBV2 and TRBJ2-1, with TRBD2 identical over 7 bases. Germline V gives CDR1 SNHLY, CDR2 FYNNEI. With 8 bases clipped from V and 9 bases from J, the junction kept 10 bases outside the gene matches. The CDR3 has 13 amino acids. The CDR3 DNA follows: TGTGCCAGCGGGGGGGAGCCGGGACGTGAGCAGTTCTTC. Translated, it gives CASGGEPGREQFF.

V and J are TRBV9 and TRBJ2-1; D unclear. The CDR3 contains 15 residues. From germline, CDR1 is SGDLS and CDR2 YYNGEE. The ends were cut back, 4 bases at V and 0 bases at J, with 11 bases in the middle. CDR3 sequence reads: CASSPTRSSYNEQFF. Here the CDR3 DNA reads TGTGCCAGCAGCCCCACGAGGAGCTCCTACAATGAGCAGTTCTTC.

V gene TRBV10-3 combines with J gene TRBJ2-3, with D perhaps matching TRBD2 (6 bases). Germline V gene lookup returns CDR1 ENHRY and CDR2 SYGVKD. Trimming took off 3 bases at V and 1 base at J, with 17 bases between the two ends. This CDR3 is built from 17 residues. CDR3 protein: CAISDPGGSYRTDTQYF. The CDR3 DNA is TGTGCCATCAGTGACCCCGGAGGGAGCTACCGCACAGATACGCAGTATTTT.

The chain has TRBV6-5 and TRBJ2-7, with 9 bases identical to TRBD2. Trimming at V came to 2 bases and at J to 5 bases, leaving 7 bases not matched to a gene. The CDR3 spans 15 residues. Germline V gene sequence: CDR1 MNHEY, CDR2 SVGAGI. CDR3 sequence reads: CASSYGVAGVHEQYF. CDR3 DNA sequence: TGTGCCAGCAGTTACGGGGTAGCGGGAGTACACGAGCAGTACTTC.

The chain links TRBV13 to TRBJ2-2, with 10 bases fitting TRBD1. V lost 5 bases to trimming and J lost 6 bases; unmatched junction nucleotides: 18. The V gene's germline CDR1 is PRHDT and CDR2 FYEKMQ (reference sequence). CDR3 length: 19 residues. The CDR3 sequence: CASSRLLPEDRGHPGELFF. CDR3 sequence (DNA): TGTGCCAGCAGCCGACTCCTCCCCGAAGACAGGGGGCATCCCGGGGAGCTGTTTTTT. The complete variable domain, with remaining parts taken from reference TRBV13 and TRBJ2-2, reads AAGVIQSPRHLIKEKRETATLKCYPIPRHDTVYWYQQGPGQDPQFLISFYEKMQSDKGSIPDRFSAQQFSDYHSELNMSSLELGDSALYFCASSRLLPEDRGHPGELFFGEGSRLTVL.

The CDR3, as DNA: TGTGCCAGCAGTTTCCACTCCTGGTCCCAAATCGGGCAGCCCCAGCATTTT. Translation: CASSFHSWSQIGQPQHF. J is TRBJ1-5 and V is TRBV28; D gene uncertain. The CDR3 runs 17 residues. V lost 3 bases to trimming and J lost 7 bases, with 22 bases between them. Germline-derived CDR1 and CDR2 are MDHEN and SYDVKM.

CDR3 DNA: TGTGCCAGCAGCGGGGGCGGACTAGTAGGATTCAATGAGCAGTTCTTC. Translation gives CASSGGGLVGFNEQFF. The rearrangement joins TRBV7-9 to TRBJ2-1, with a possible D match to TRBD2 (7 bases). CDR3 length: 16 residues. V lost 5 bases to trimming and J lost 6 bases, with 20 bases between them. Germline V gene sequence: CDR1 SEHNR, CDR2 FQNEAQ (reference sequence).

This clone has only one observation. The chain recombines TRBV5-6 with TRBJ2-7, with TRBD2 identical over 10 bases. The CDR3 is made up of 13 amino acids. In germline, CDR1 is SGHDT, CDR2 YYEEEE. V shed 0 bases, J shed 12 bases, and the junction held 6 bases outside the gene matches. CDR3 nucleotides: TGTGCCAGCAGCTTGGCTGCTAGCGGGAGATCGTACTTC. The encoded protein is CASSLAASGRSYF.